This TCR beta chain was recorded in a study of shared clonotypes between healthy human individuals. The V gene end was trimmed by 0 bases and the J gene end by 6 bases; junction bases not matched to a gene: 2. The germline V gene has CDR1 MNHEY and CDR2 SMNVEV (reference sequence). The CDR3 covers 17 residues. The study enrolled healthy HIV-negative adults without recent acute infections or vaccinations as donors. The protocol was immunoSEQ multiplex PCR, while the TCRdb copy is restricted to in-frame clones and leaves out a portion. The sample has about 2.4 million clones, 80% to 95% seen once. Sequenced material: naive CD4+ T cells from PBMCs. Noted subset: CD45RA+ positively selected. This rearrangement joins TRBV27 to TRBJ2-1, with 16 bases lining up with TRBD2. This TCR was recovered from a man between 18 and 29 years old in good health. Some clones in this sample may be carry-over from other donors' samples. CDR3 DNA: TGTGCCAGCAGTTTATCGGGACTAGCGGGAGGGAGCAATGAGCAGTTCTTC. It yields the protein CASSLSGLAGGSNEQFF.